This T cell receptor beta chain stems from a study of metastatic and nonmetastatic thyroid tumors. TCRdb called clones again from the PCR reads with MiXCR. The profile shows some 86,000 clones, 9.5% to 15% of them singletons. Not a single patient had been given any form of treatment at any point before undergoing thyroid surgery. CDR1 and CDR2 (germline): LNHDA, SQIVND (reference sequence). The CDR3 is 13 residues long. Trimming left V 6 bases short and J 3 bases short, with 6 bases between. Ten or more counts support this clone. The sequence derives from a female donor with papillary thyroid cancer or a benign thyroid nodule (not recorded which). Some clones in this sample may be carry-over from other donors' samples. The chain couples TRBV19 to TRBJ1-6; perhaps TRBD1 as D (5 bases). Sequencing input: tumor tissue. CDR3 region: CASRTVYNSPLHF. CDR3 DNA sequence: TGTGCCAGTAGGACAGTCTATAATTCACCCCTCCACTTT.